The text below deals with one T cell receptor (beta chain). Its cognate antigen is unknown. One end of the junction is discordant with germline, which a read error may explain. The CDR3 length is 15 residues. Germline CDR1 and CDR2: MNHEY and SMNVEV (reference sequence). This specimen comes from a study of T cells after yellow fever vaccination. Study context: Fractions of limited cellularity were prepared by means of SMART-Seq v4 Ultra Low Input.

Study-level points and caveats: Booster samples showed a return of most primary-vaccination clones (under 98% CD4, 80% to 90% CD8).

5'RACE template switching added a universal primer site and UMIs to TCR cDNA. Each CDR3 protein is one row after TCRdb ran MiXCR on the 5' RACE reads. The profile shows 100,000 to 150,000 distinct CDR3 sequences, about 8.8% of them singletons. The origin of this receptor is a man aged 18 to 29 who received the YFV17D yellow fever vaccine. The specimen was CD8+ T cells sorted from PBMCs, collected on the day of the yellow fever booster vaccination. The chain is built from TRBV27 and TRBJ2-1, with 7 bases fitting TRBD2. The CDR3 DNA is TGTGCCAGCAGTGACGCGGGGGTATCCTTCAATGAGCAGTTCTTC. Encoded protein: CASSDAGVSFNEQFF.